These 24 T cell receptor beta chains originate from one sample sequenced in a study of identical twins. MiXCR was run by TCRdb on the 5' RACE reads, yielding one entry per CDR3 protein. The sample includes roughly 280,000 distinct CDR3 sequences, around 9.7% seen only once; the top ten take approximately 6.5%. This sample was shared with a second study, whose subject was yellow fever vaccine responses in identical twins.

Sequencing was carried out using CD8+ T cells sorted from blood. These TCRs come from a woman between 18 and 29 years old in good health.

This clonotype was seen at least ten times. The chain carries TRBV29-1 and TRBJ1-1; 8 bases are a match to TRBD1. Germline V gives CDR1 SQVTM, CDR2 ANQGSEA. The CDR3 totals 12 residues. After removal of 7 bases from V and 3 bases from J, the junction contained 4 bases not matched to a gene. The CDR3 here is CSGEQGDTEAFF. CDR3 sequence (DNA): TGCAGCGGAGAACAGGGGGACACTGAAGCTTTCTTT.

The chain carries TRBV6-1 and TRBJ2-5; 8 positions agree with TRBD2. V was clipped by 6 bases and J by 2 bases; unmatched bases: 8. Germline CDR1 reads MNHNS; CDR2 reads SASEGT. The CDR3 has 15 residues. This CDR3 is CASSPSGFGQETQYF. In DNA form, the CDR3 reads TGTGCCAGCAGCCCTAGCGGGTTCGGTCAAGAGACCCAGTACTTC.

This clonotype appeared many times. The rearrangement uses TRBV7-8 and TRBJ2-1; unclear D gene. The CDR3 covers 16 residues. Germline CDR1 SGHVS, CDR2 FQNEAQ. The V end was cut by 2 bases, the J end by 2 bases, with 13 bases between. The chain's CDR3 is CASSLNLLEAYNEQFF. CDR3 coding DNA: TGTGCCAGCAGCTTAAATCTCTTGGAAGCCTACAATGAGCAGTTCTTC.

This clonotype was detected only a few times. In nucleotides, the CDR3 is TGCAGTGCTAGAGGGGGGCAGCGGGCGAGCTCCTACGAGCAGTACTTC. It yields the protein CSARGGQRASSYEQYF. V is TRBV20-1 and J is TRBJ2-7; the D call may be TRBD1 or TRBD2 (6 bases each). The CDR3 sequence is 16 residues long. Trimming removed 1 base from V and 0 bases from J, with 16 bases in between. Germline loops: CDR1 DFQATT, CDR2 SNEGSKA (reference sequence).

This chain uses TRBV20-1 with TRBJ2-7; TRBD2 agrees at 7 bases. Trimming cost V 3 bases and J 2 bases; bases outside gene matches: 10. CDR1 is DFQATT, CDR2 SNEGSKA, per germline (reference sequence). This CDR3 comprises 15 residues. CDR3 DNA sequence: TGCAGTGCTAGCCCCCTACTAGCGCAGACCTACGAGCAGTACTTC. Protein sequence: CSASPLLAQTYEQYF.

This clonotype has ten or more counts. The chain uses TRBV4-2 and TRBJ2-7; D call uncertain. The CDR3 extends over 13 amino acids. The V and J ends lost 4 bases and 6 bases respectively, with 13 bases between them. Germline assignment: CDR1 LGHNA and CDR2 YNFKEQ. DNA of the CDR3: TGTGCCAGCAGCCCCTATACCGCGGCCGAGCAGTACTTC. Its protein is CASSPYTAAEQYF.

The rearrangement uses TRBV27 and TRBJ2-7; 10 bases are a match to TRBD2. The ends lost 4 bases at V and 5 bases at J; junction bases unmatched: 11. From germline, CDR1 is MNHEY and CDR2 SMNVEV (reference sequence). The length of the CDR3 is 16 residues. The DNA of the CDR3 is TGTGCCAGCAGTTCCTCTTCTAGCGGGAGTCTAGACGAGCAGTACTTC. Its translation: CASSSSSSGSLDEQYF.

The CDR3: CASSKTARWEVEKLFF. The CDR3, as DNA: TGTGCCAGCAGCAAAACCGCCCGGTGGGAGGTTGAAAAACTGTTTTTT. V usage is TRBV12-3 or TRBV12-4 and J usage is TRBJ1-4; unclear D gene. V lost 6 bases and J lost 7, with 21 bases in between. The CDR3 spans 16 residues.

CDR3: CASSLGLELPEQFF. CDR3 nucleotides: TGTGCCAGCAGCTTGGGACTAGAATTACCTGAGCAGTTCTTC. The genes are TRBV7-9 and TRBJ2-1; 8 nucleotides align to TRBD2. CDR3 length equals 14 residues. V was pared by 3 bases and J by 9 bases, with 7 bases of the junction left unmatched. CDR1 SEHNR and CDR2 FQNEAQ come from the germline V gene (reference sequence).

Ten or more counts support this clonotype. This chain joins TRBV28 and TRBJ2-5; 13 bases fit TRBD2. Germline CDR1 and CDR2: MDHEN and SYDVKM. CDR3 length: 16 residues. V lost 6 bases, J lost 2 bases, and 6 bases stayed unmatched. This chain's CDR3 is CASRRLTSGGQETQYF. The CDR3 DNA reads as TGTGCCAGCAGACGTCTGACTAGCGGGGGGCAAGAGACCCAGTACTTC.

This rearrangement joins TRBV11-2 to TRBJ1-5; D is possibly TRBD1 (5 bases). The CDR3 is 15 residues long. V was shortened by 5 bases and J by 4 bases, with 15 bases between the two germline ends. The germline CDR1 and CDR2 sequences are SGHAT and FQNNGV. This chain's CDR3 is CASSPSGGDNQPQHF. In DNA, the CDR3 is TGTGCCAGCAGCCCTTCGGGGGGGGATAATCAGCCCCAGCATTTT. The full variable domain, rest sourced from reference TRBV11-2 and TRBJ1-5, is EAGVAQSPRYKIIEKRQSVAFWCNPISGHATLYWYQQILGQGPKLLIQFQNNGVVDDSQLPKDRFSAERLKGVDSTLKIQPAKLEDSAVYLCASSPSGGDNQPQHFGDGTRLSIL.

The rearrangement joins TRBV20-1 to TRBJ2-7; 7 bases are shared with TRBD1. Trimming took 6 bases from V and 0 from J; bases not matched to a gene: 8. CDR3 length: 14 amino acids. Germline assignment: CDR1 DFQATT and CDR2 SNEGSKA (reference sequence). For the CDR3, the DNA is TGCAGTGCGACCGGGACAGAGGCCTCCTACGAGCAGTACTTC. It specifies CSATGTEASYEQYF.

Many counts were recorded for this clonotype. The chain has TRBV27 and TRBJ2-7, with 9 bases lining up with TRBD2. J was trimmed by 3 bases and V by 0 bases; bases with no gene match: 15. The CDR3 totals 19 residues. Germline V gene sequence: CDR1 MNHEY, CDR2 SMNVEV (reference sequence). The CDR3 coding sequence is TGTGCCAGCAGTTTATCGGTGAACGTCCTAGCGGGACACTTCTACGAGCAGTACTTC. It is translated as CASSLSVNVLAGHFYEQYF.

This clonotype was seen at least ten times. This chain's CDR3 is CASVPSSFPGGRIYGYTF. CDR3 DNA: TGTGCCAGCGTTCCGAGTTCCTTTCCAGGGGGTCGGATCTATGGCTACACCTTC. J is TRBJ1-2 and V is TRBV12-3 or TRBV12-4, with 7 bases identical to TRBD1. Unmatched junction bases numbered 22, after V lost 8 bases and J lost 4 bases. The CDR3 is made up of 18 amino acids.

This clonotype was picked up many times. The chain joins TRBV20-1 to TRBJ2-7; D perhaps matches TRBD2 (6 bases). The CDR3 contains 14 residues. Trimming removed 3 bases at V and 0 bases at J, with 12 bases between. Germline CDR1 reads DFQATT; CDR2 reads SNEGSKA (reference sequence). The CDR3 region has the DNA TGCAGTGCTAGGAGCGTGGACTACTCCTACGAGCAGTACTTC. It translates to CSARSVDYSYEQYF.

V and J are TRBV11-2 and TRBJ2-7; D uncertain. With 4 bases removed from V and 4 bases from J, the gap between germline ends came to 20 bases. Germline V lookup: CDR1 SGHAT, CDR2 FQNNGV. The CDR3 covers 16 residues. CDR3 sequence: CASSSLFPSYRYEQYF. Written as DNA, the CDR3 is TGTGCCAGCAGCTCTCTATTTCCCAGCTATCGGTACGAGCAGTACTTC.

The sample holds a few counts of this clonotype. In nucleotides, the CDR3 is TGTGCCATCAGTGAGTCTAGCGGGCCATCCTACGAGCAGTACTTC. Translation: CAISESSGPSYEQYF. The chain joins TRBV10-3 to TRBJ2-7, with TRBD2 matching over 7 bases. Germline V lookup: CDR1 ENHRY, CDR2 SYGVKD. Trimming took 0 bases from V and 1 from J; bases not matched to a gene: 3. The length of the CDR3 is 15 residues.

Ten or more counts support this clonotype. This chain joins TRBV7-9 and TRBJ2-3, with 13 bases fitting TRBD2. The trim removed 5 bases at V and 2 bases at J, leaving 7 bases unmatched. The germline V gene has CDR1 SEHNR and CDR2 FQNEAQ (reference sequence). CDR3 length: 17 amino acids. CDR3 nucleotide sequence: TGTGCCAGCAGCCTAGGGACTAGCGGGATCAACACAGATACGCAGTATTTT. Translated: CASSLGTSGINTDTQYF.

This clonotype was recorded a few times. The chain combines TRBV7-4 with TRBJ1-1; tentative D call: TRBD1 (5 bases). The CDR3 runs to 12 residues. Germline values: CDR1 SGHVT, CDR2 SQSDAQ. Trimming left V 2 bases short and J 6 bases short, with 7 bases between. The CDR3 sequence is CASSLQGSEAFF. Here the CDR3 DNA reads TGTGCCAGCAGCTTACAGGGATCTGAAGCTTTCTTT.

Only one count was recorded for this clonotype. V gene TRBV5-1 combines with J gene TRBJ2-3, with 9 positions matching TRBD2. Germline values: CDR1 SGHRS, CDR2 YFSETQ. The V segment lost 1 base and the J segment 6 bases; nucleotides outside the gene matches: 9. The CDR3 is made up of 16 amino acids. CDR3 loop: CASSLSKAGGSDTQYF. The CDR3 coding sequence is TGCGCCAGCAGCTTGTCCAAGGCGGGGGGGTCTGATACGCAGTATTTT. The entire variable domain, with the rest obtained from reference TRBV5-1 and TRBJ2-3, is as follows: KAGVTQTPRYLIKTRGQQVTLSCSPISGHRSVSWYQQTPGQGLQFLFEYFSETQRNKGNFPGRFSGRQFSNSRSEMNVSTLELGDSALYLCASSLSKAGGSDTQYFGPGTRLTVL.

This clonotype has just a few counts. The J gene is TRBJ1-2, the V gene TRBV6-1; 7 bases match TRBD1. The CDR3 is 14 amino acids. Per germline, CDR1 MNHNS and CDR2 SASEGT. Losses at the gene ends were 9 bases for V and 4 bases for J; bases not matched to a gene: 11. Here the CDR3 reads CASALGQTFYGYTF. DNA for the CDR3: TGTGCCAGTGCCTTGGGACAGACTTTCTATGGCTACACCTTC.

At least ten counts were recorded for this clonotype. The DNA of the CDR3 is TGTGCCAGCATACCAGCGGGGGGCGAAGAGACCCAGTACTTC. This codes for CASIPAGGEETQYF. The chain recombines TRBV2 with TRBJ2-5; 9 bases match TRBD2. The V gene's germline CDR1 is SNHLY and CDR2 FYNNEI. The J segment lost 3 bases and the V segment lost 7 bases, leaving 6 bases of the junction unmatched. CDR3 size: 14 residues.

The chain is built from TRBV6-1 and TRBJ2-1, with TRBD2 matching 10 bases. V trimming: 8 bases; J trimming: 7 bases; junction bases outside the gene matches: 14. This CDR3 spans 16 amino acids. Germline-derived CDR1 and CDR2 are MNHNS and SASEGT. The chain's CDR3 is CASGPLLSGRGNEQFF. Written as DNA, the CDR3 is TGTGCCAGCGGACCTTTACTGAGCGGGAGGGGGAATGAGCAGTTCTTC.

This sequence joins TRBV25-1 and TRBJ2-5, with D maybe TRBD1 (5 bases). Looked up from germline, CDR1 is MGHDK and CDR2 is SYGVNS. CDR3 length: 17 amino acids. The V gene lost 1 base and the J gene lost 5 bases, with 20 bases spanning the gap. This chain's CDR3 is CASSELGPEAFWETQYF. The DNA of the CDR3 is TGTGCCAGCAGTGAATTGGGGCCAGAGGCATTTTGGGAGACCCAGTACTTC. Complete variable domain (other parts from reference TRBV25-1 and TRBJ2-5): EADIYQTPRYLVIGTGKKITLECSQTMGHDKMYWYQQDPGMELHLIHYSYGVNSTEKGDLSSESTVSRIRTEHFPLTLESARPSHTSQYLCASSELGPEAFWETQYFGPGTRLLVL.